Here is one T cell receptor beta chain with its context. The sample originates from a study of blood T cell repertoires in COVID-19. As for the study in general: The samples span acute and convalescent COVID-19 from the United States, Italy and Spain.

Per the original data handling: Amplification from reference gene primers served as the basis for estimated nucleated cell counts. The repertoire was sequenced with immunoSEQ multiplex PCR; TCRdb's copy has only in-frame clones and lacks some. The DNA gave D and trimming, while V, J and clone size come from that table. This sample carries about 39,000 clones, 75% to 85% of them seen once, and the ten largest clones take around two fifths. V dropped 5 bases and J dropped 1; count of bases not matched to a gene: 3. There are 15 residues in the CDR3. In germline, CDR1 is KGHDR, CDR2 SFDVKD. Sequenced sample: peripheral blood. The chain joins TRBV24-1 to TRBJ2-3; 9 positions match TRBD2. The receptor comes from a human donor in a cohort sampled during active or convalescent COVID-19. The donor label of this sample is uncertain. This CDR3 reads CATSVAGGGTDTQYF. The CDR3 DNA sequence: TGTGCCACCAGTGTTGCGGGAGGGGGCACAGATACGCAGTATTTT.